This entry is about one TCR beta chain. The authors sorted CD4+ naive, central memory, regulatory and stem cell-like memory cells via CD45RO/CCR7/CD25/CD127/CD95/CD27. V was pared by 5 bases and J by 0 bases, with 13 bases between. The CDR3 is 16 amino acids. CDR1 and CDR2 from the germline V gene are LNHNV and YYDKDF (reference sequence). This sample is part of a study of beta chain features in type 1 diabetes. cDNA synthesis used the whole RNA isolate, giving expressed TCRB sequences. Some clones are missing from TCRdb's copy, which holds only in-frame ones; the method was immunoSEQ multiplex PCR. The table shows about 220,000 clones, with approximately 11% occurring only once.

This sequence was found in a young man in good health. The sequenced material came from central memory CD4+ T cells from blood. The rearrangement uses TRBV15 and TRBJ1-4; the D is unclear. The CDR3 DNA sequence: TGTGCCACCAGCCTCGGTCGGGGAACAACTAATGAAAAACTGTTTTTT. It specifies CATSLGRGTTNEKLFF.